The present T cell receptor (beta chain) was sequenced within a study of regulatory T cells in long-lasting Graves disease. The CDR3 covers 15 residues. In germline, CDR1 is MNHEY, CDR2 SMNVEV (reference sequence). The V gene end was trimmed by 3 bases and the J gene end by 1 base; junction bases not matched to a gene: 1. TCR beta libraries were built with iRepertoire HTBI primers and Arm-PCR of CDR3 regions. Each CDR3 protein gets one entry after TCRdb re-called the multiplex PCR reads with MiXCR. The top ten hold approximately 17% of the sample, which has roughly 420,000 distinct CDR3 sequences, 13% to 15% seen once. Stated time point: newly diagnosed GD, antithyroid drugs for less than 3 months. Scientists built the TCR library using RNA that was extracted from PBMCs. This clonotype was seen a few times. The sample was also reused in another study, on T cells in Graves' hyperthyroidism and ophthalmopathy.

The chain employs TRBV27 and TRBJ2-2; the match to TRBD1 covers 8 bases. This clonotype originated in a woman between 50 and 59 years old with Graves disease. The specimen comprised peripheral blood mononuclear cells (PBMCs), sampled at new diagnosis, from a patient treated with antithyroid drugs. CDR3 coding DNA: TGTGCCAGCAGTTTCGGGACAGGGAACACCGGGGAGCTGTTTTTT. It codes for CASSFGTGNTGELFF.